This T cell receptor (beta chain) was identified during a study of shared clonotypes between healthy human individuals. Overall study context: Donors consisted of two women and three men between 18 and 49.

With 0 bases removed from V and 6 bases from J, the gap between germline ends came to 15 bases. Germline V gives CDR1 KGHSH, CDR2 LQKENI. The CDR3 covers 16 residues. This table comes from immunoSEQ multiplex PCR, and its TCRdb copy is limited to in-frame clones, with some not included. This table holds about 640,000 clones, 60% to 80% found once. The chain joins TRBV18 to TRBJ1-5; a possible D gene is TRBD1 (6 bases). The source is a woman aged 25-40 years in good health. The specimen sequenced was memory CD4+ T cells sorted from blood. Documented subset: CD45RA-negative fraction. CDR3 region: CASSPPFGGGVQPQHF. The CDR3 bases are TGTGCCAGCTCACCACCGTTTGGAGGGGGGGTTCAGCCCCAGCATTTT.